The sequence of this TCR beta chain was determined in a study of blood T cell repertoires in COVID-19. Donors in Cohort 3 who had recovered were those with two negative PCRs, healthcare professional clearance, or resolution of their symptoms. Original processing methods: Reference gene primer amplification gave nucleated cell count estimates. Clones were read by immunoSEQ multiplex PCR, and TCRdb kept only the in-frame ones, dropping some. The DNA was the basis for D and trimming; V, J and clone size are from that table. Counted here are about 210,000 clones, 81% occurring once; the ten biggest clones make up 7.5% to 10%. Germline V lookup: CDR1 SGHNT, CDR2 YENEEA. The CDR3 is 12 residues long. V lost 8 bases, J lost 8 bases, and 15 bases lay in between. This clone was observed a handful of times.

Sequenced input: PBMCs or T cells enriched from blood (not recorded which). This clonotype originated in a man aged 35 to 55 who had recovered from COVID-19. The V call is TRBV11-3, the J call TRBJ1-2; the D gene is possibly TRBD1 (6 bases). The CDR3 spells CASSRGGHGYTF. The DNA of the CDR3 is TGTGCCAGCTCCCGGGGGGGGCACGGCTACACCTTC.